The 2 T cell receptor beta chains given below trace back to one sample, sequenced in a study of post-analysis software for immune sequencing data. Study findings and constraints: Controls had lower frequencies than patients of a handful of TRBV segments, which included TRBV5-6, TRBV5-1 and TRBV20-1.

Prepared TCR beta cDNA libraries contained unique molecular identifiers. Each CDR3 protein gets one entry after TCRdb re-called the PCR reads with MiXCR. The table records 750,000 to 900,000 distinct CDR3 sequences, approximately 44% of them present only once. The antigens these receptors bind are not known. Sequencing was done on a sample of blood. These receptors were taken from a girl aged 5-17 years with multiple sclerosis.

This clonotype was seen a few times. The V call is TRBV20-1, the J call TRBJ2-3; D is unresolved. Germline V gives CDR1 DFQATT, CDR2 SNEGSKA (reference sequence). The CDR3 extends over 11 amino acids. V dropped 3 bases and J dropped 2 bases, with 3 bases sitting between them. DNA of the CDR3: TGCAGTGCTAGCCACACAGATACGCAGTATTTT. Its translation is CSASHTDTQYF.

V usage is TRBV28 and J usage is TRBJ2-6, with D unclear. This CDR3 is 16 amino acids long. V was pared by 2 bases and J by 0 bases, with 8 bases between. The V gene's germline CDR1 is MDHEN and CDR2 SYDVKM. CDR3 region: CASSLDPSSGANVLTF. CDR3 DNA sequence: TGTGCCAGCAGTTTAGACCCGTCCTCTGGGGCCAACGTCCTGACTTTC.